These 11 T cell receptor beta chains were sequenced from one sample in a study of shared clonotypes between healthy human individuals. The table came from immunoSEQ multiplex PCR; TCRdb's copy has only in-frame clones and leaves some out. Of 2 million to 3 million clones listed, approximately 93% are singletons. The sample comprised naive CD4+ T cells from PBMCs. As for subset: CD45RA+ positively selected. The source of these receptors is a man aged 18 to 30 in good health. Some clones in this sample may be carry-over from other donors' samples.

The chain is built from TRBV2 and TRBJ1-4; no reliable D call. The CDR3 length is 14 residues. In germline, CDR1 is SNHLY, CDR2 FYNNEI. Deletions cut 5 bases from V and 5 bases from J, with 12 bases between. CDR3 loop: CASSKSGFNEKLFF. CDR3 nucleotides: TGTGCCAGCAGTAAGTCCGGGTTCAATGAAAAACTGTTTTTT. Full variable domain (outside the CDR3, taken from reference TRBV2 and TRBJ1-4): EPEVTQTPSHQVTQMGQEVILRCVPISNHLYFYWYRQILGQKVEFLVSFYNNEISEKSEIFDDQFSVERPDGSNFTLKIRSTKLEDSAMYFCASSKSGFNEKLFFGSGTQLSVL.

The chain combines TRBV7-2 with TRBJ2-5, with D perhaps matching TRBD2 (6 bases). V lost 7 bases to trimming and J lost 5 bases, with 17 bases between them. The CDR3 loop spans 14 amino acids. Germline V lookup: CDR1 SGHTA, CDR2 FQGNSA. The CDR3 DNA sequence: TGTGCCAGCACCCGCGGCCCTGGGGGGGAGACCCAGTACTTC. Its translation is CASTRGPGGETQYF.

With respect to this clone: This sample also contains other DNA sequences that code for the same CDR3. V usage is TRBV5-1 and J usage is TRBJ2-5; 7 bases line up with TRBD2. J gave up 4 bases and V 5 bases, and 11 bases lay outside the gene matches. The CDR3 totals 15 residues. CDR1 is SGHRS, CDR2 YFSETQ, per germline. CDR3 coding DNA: TGCGCCAGCAGTTCCGAAGCGGGGAGGGGAGAGACCCAGTACTTC. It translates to CASSSEAGRGETQYF.

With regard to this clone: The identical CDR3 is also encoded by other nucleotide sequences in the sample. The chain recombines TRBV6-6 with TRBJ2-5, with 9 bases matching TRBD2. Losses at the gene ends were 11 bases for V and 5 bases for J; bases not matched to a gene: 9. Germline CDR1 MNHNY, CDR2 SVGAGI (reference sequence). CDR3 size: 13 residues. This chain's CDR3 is CAGSGRWGETQYF. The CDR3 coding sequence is TGTGCCGGTAGCGGGAGATGGGGTGAGACCCAGTACTTC.

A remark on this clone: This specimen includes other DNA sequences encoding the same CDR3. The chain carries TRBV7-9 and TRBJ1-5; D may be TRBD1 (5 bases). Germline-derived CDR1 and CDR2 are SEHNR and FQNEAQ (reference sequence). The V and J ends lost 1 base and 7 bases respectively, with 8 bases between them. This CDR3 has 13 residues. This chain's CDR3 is CASSLVGDQPQHF. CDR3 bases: TGTGCCAGCAGCTTAGTTGGGGACCAGCCCCAGCATTTT.

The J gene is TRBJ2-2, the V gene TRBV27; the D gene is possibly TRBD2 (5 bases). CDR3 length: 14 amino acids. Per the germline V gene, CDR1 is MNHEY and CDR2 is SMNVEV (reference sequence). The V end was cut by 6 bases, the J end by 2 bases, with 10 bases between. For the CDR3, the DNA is TGTGCCAGCAGGGCGGGCCCAAACACCGGGGAGCTGTTTTTT. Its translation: CASRAGPNTGELFF.

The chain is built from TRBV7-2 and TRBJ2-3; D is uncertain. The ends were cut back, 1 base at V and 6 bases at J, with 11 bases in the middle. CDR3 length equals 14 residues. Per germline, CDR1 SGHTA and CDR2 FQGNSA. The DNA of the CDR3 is TGTGCCAGCAGCTTAGGTGGACGCTCGGATACGCAGTATTTT. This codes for CASSLGGRSDTQYF.

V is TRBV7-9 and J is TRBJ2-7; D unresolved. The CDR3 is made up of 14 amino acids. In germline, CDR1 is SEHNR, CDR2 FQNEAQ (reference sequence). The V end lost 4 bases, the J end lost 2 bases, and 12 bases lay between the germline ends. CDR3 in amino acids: CASSSPRVAYEQYF. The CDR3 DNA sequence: TGTGCCAGCAGCTCCCCCAGAGTGGCCTACGAGCAGTACTTC.

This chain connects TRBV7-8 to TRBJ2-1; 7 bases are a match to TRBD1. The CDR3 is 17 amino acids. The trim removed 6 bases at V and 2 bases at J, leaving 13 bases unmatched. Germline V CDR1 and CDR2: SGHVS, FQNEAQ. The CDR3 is CASRPLTGVGTYNEQFF. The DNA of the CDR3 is TGTGCCAGCAGACCACTAACAGGGGTAGGGACCTACAATGAGCAGTTCTTC. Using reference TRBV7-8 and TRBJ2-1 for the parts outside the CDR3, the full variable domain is GAGVSQSPRYKVAKRGQDVALRCDPISGHVSLFWYQQALGQGPEFLTYFQNEAQLDKSGLPSDRFFAERPEGSVSTLKIQRTQQEDSAVYLCASRPLTGVGTYNEQFFGPGTRLTVL.

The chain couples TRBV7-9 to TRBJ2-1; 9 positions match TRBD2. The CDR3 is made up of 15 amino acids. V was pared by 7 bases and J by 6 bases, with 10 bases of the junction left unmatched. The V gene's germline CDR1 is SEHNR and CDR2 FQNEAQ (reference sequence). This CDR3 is CASNPTSGGTNEQFF. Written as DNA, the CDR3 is TGTGCCAGCAACCCGACTAGCGGAGGTACCAATGAGCAGTTCTTC.

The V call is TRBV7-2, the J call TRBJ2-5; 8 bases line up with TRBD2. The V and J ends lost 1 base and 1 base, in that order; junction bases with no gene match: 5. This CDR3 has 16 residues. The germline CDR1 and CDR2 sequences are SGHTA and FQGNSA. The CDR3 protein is CASSLGAGGRQETQYF. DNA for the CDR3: TGTGCCAGCAGCTTAGGGGCGGGAGGACGCCAAGAGACCCAGTACTTC.